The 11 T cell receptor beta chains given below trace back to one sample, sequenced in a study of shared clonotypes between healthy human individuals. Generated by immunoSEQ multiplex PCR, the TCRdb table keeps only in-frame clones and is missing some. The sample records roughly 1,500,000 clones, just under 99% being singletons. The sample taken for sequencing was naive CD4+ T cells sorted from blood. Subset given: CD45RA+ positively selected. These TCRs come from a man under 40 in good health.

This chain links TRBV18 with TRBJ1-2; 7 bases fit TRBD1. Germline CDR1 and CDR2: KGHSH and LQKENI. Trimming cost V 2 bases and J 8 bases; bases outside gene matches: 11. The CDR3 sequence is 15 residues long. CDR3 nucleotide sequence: TGTGCCAGCTCACCAGAGGGGGCGAGGAATCGAGGCTACACCTTC. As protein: CASSPEGARNRGYTF.

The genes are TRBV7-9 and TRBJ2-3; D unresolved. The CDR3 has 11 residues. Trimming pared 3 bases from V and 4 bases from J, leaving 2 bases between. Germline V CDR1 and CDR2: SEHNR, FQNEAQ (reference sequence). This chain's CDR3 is CASSFPDTQYF. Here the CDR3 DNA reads TGTGCCAGCAGCTTCCCAGATACGCAGTATTTT.

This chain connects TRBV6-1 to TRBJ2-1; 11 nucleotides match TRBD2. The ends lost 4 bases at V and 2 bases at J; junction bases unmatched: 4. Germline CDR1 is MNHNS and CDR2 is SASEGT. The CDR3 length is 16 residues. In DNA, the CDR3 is TGTGCCAGCAGTGGACGACTAGCGGGGACCTACAATGAGCAGTTCTTC. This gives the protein CASSGRLAGTYNEQFF.

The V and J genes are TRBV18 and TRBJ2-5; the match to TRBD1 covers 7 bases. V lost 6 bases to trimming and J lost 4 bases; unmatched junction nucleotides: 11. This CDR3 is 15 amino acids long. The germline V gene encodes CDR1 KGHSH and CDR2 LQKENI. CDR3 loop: CASSPNTGVAETQYF. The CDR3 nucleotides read TGTGCCAGCTCGCCAAATACAGGGGTCGCAGAGACCCAGTACTTC.

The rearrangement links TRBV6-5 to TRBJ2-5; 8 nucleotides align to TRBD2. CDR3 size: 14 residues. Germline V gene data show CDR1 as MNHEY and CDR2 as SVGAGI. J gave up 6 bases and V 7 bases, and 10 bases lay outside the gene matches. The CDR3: CASMGTSGLQTQYF. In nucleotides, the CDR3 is TGTGCCAGCATGGGAACTAGCGGTCTGCAGACCCAGTACTTC.

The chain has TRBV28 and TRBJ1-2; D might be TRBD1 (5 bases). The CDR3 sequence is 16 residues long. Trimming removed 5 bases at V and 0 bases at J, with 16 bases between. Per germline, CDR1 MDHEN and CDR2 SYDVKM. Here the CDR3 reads CASSALTGRANYGYTF. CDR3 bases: TGTGCCAGCAGTGCCCTTACAGGACGAGCTAACTATGGCTACACCTTC.

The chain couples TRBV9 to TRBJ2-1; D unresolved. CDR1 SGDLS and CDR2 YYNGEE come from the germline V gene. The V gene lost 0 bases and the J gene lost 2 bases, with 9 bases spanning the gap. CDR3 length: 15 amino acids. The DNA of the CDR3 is TGTGCCAGCAGCGTAGGAGTAGTCCCCTACAATGAGCAGTTCTTC. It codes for CASSVGVVPYNEQFF.

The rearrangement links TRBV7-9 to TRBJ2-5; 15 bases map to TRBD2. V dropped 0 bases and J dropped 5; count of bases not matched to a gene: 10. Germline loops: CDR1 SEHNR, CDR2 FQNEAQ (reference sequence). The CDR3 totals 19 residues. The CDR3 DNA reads TGTGCCAGCAGCTTAGCGTTGGGACTAGCGGGAGGAGTTTGGGAGACCCAGTACTTC. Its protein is CASSLALGLAGGVWETQYF.

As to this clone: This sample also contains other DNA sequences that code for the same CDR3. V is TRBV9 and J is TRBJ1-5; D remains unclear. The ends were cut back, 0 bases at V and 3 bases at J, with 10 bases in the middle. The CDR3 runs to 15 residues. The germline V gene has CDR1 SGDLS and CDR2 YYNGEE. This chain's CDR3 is CASSVGGGINQPQHF. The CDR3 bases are TGTGCCAGCAGCGTAGGTGGAGGAATCAATCAGCCCCAGCATTTT.

In DNA form, the CDR3 reads TGTGCCAGCAGCACCGACCGGGACAGGATACTCTCTGGGGCCAACGTCCTGACTTTC. It codes for CASSTDRDRILSGANVLTF. The chain joins TRBV5-6 to TRBJ2-6; 8 positions match TRBD1. The junction had 12 bases not matched to a gene; V was cut back by 4 bases and J by 0 bases. Germline V gene data show CDR1 as SGHDT and CDR2 as YYEEEE. CDR3 length: 19 residues.

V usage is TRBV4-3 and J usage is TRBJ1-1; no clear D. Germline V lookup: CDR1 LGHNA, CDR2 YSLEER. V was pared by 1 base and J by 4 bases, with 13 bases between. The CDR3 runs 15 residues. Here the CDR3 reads CASSQVVAQLTEAFF. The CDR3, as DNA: TGCGCCAGCAGCCAAGTAGTCGCACAGCTCACTGAAGCTTTCTTT.